This entry lists 18 T cell receptor beta chains sequenced from one sample in a study of T-cell memory formation after mild COVID-19. TCRdb re-called the 5' RACE reads through MiXCR, storing one row per CDR3 protein. Seen here are 300,000 or so distinct CDR3 sequences, about 17% observed once, and the top ten hold approximately 23%. The specimen sequenced was PBMCs or a T cell subset sorted from them (not recorded which). The receptors originated from a man in his late teens or twenties who had mild COVID-19 (a few samples of this study predate the infection). Cell type and time point are not known.

This sequence joins TRBV7-2 and TRBJ1-5, with 7 bases identical to TRBD1. The J segment lost 0 bases and the V segment lost 2 bases, leaving 4 bases of the junction unmatched. This CDR3 has 16 amino acids. CDR1 and CDR2 (germline): SGHTA, FQGNSA. CDR3 residues: CASSLRDSYSNQPQHF. The CDR3 DNA sequence: TGTGCCAGCAGCTTAAGGGACAGCTATAGCAATCAGCCCCAGCATTTT.

This clonotype was observed a few times. This sequence joins TRBV18 and TRBJ2-3; D not certain. The CDR3 extends over 13 amino acids. CDR1 is KGHSH, CDR2 LQKENI, per germline. V was trimmed by 3 bases and J by 2 bases, leaving 6 bases between them. The CDR3 region has the DNA TGTGCCAGCTCACCGGTCCCCACAGATACGCAGTATTTT. Residues: CASSPVPTDTQYF.

The V and J genes are TRBV12-3 or TRBV12-4 and TRBJ2-3; TRBD1 matches 8 bases. The ends lost 8 bases at V and 5 bases at J; junction bases unmatched: 15. The length of the CDR3 is 16 residues. The CDR3 protein is CASDYPETGAGDTQYF. The CDR3 nucleotides are TGTGCCAGCGACTACCCTGAGACAGGGGCGGGAGATACGCAGTATTTT.

The chain recombines TRBV7-9 with TRBJ2-5; unclear D gene. CDR3 length equals 12 residues. V was cut by 3 bases and J by 1 base, with 3 bases left in between. CDR1 is SEHNR and CDR2 is FQNEAQ in the germline V gene (reference sequence). CDR3: CASSFSQETQYF. CDR3 bases: TGTGCCAGCAGCTTTAGCCAAGAGACCCAGTACTTC. Based on the CDR3 plus reference TRBV7-9 and TRBJ2-5, the full variable domain is DTGVSQNPRHKITKRGQNVTFRCDPISEHNRLYWYRQTLGQGPEFLTYFQNEAQLEKSRLLSDRFSAERPKGSFSTLEIQRTEQGDSAMYLCASSFSQETQYFGPGTRLLVL.

This clonotype occurred many times. The V call is TRBV7-9, the J call TRBJ1-4; D is unclear. The germline gives CDR1 SEHNR, CDR2 FQNEAQ (reference sequence). With 8 bases removed from V and 2 bases from J, the gap between germline ends came to 9 bases. The CDR3 covers 13 residues. The CDR3 DNA reads TGTGCCAGCCGGCCCGGGACTAATGAAAAACTGTTTTTT. It yields the protein CASRPGTNEKLFF. The full variable domain, completed using reference TRBV7-9 and TRBJ1-4, is DTGVSQNPRHKITKRGQNVTFRCDPISEHNRLYWYRQTLGQGPEFLTYFQNEAQLEKSRLLSDRFSAERPKGSFSTLEIQRTEQGDSAMYLCASRPGTNEKLFFGSGTQLSVL.

This clonotype was seen a handful of times. V gene TRBV11-2 combines with J gene TRBJ2-2; 11 nucleotides agree with TRBD2. Unmatched junction bases numbered 2, after V lost 2 bases and J lost 6 bases. Germline V gene lookup returns CDR1 SGHAT and CDR2 FQNNGV. The CDR3 is made up of 15 amino acids. The chain's CDR3 is CASSLSSGGSGELFF. The DNA for the CDR3 is TGTGCCAGCAGCTTATCTAGCGGGGGGTCCGGGGAGCTGTTTTTT.

This clonotype showed up just a few times. This chain links TRBV20-1 with TRBJ2-5; possible D gene TRBD2, 6 bases. This CDR3 contains 14 residues. Per germline, CDR1 DFQATT and CDR2 SNEGSKA (reference sequence). V lost 6 bases and J lost 7, with 21 bases in between. The CDR3 coding sequence is TGCAGTGCCTCGGTACTGGGGGGAATGGGGACCCAGTACTTC. This translates into CSASVLGGMGTQYF.

This clonotype has more than one count but fewer than ten. This chain links TRBV5-1 with TRBJ2-3; 7 bases are a match to TRBD1. The CDR3 spans 15 residues. The J segment lost 1 base and the V segment lost 0 bases, leaving 2 bases of the junction unmatched. Germline lookup yields CDR1 SGHRS and CDR2 YFSETQ. Written as DNA, the CDR3 is TGCGCCAGCAGCTTGGAGGGACAGCGCACAGATACGCAGTATTTT. This encodes CASSLEGQRTDTQYF.

The CDR3 DNA follows: TGTGCCAGCAGTTTAAGCTGGGGAGGCTATGGCTACACCTTC. This encodes CASSLSWGGYGYTF. The chain is built from TRBV27 and TRBJ1-2; D not certain. Trimming stripped 2 bases from V and 4 bases from J, with 11 bases between. This CDR3 contains 14 residues. Germline V gene data show CDR1 as MNHEY and CDR2 as SMNVEV (reference sequence).

This chain links TRBV7-8 with TRBJ1-5, with unresolved D. The CDR3 contains 14 residues. Trimming stripped 3 bases from V and 8 bases from J, with 14 bases between. Germline V gene sequence: CDR1 SGHVS, CDR2 FQNEAQ. The DNA of the CDR3 is TGTGCCAGCAGCTTCGGCAAGGTCATGGAGCCCCAGCATTTT. Its protein product is CASSFGKVMEPQHF.

This clonotype was seen ten or more times. The genes are TRBV7-3 and TRBJ2-1; no reliable D call. V shed 0 bases and J shed 9 bases, with 9 bases lying between them. Germline V lookup: CDR1 SGHTA, CDR2 FQGTGA. This CDR3 has 13 amino acids. The CDR3 region has the DNA TGTGCCAGCAGCTTAACGGGCCTCGGTGAGCAGTTCTTC. Translating gives CASSLTGLGEQFF.

V gene TRBV7-9 combines with J gene TRBJ2-4; tentative D call: TRBD1 (6 bases). The CDR3 loop spans 15 amino acids. Germline values: CDR1 SEHNR, CDR2 FQNEAQ (reference sequence). Trimming left V 5 bases short and J 7 bases short, with 18 bases between. CDR3 residues: CASSRAGAFKNIQYF. In DNA, the CDR3 is TGTGCCAGCAGCCGGGCAGGGGCCTTCAAGAACATTCAGTACTTC.

This clonotype was seen only a few times. V and J are TRBV7-2 and TRBJ2-2, with D perhaps matching TRBD1 (6 bases). CDR1 is SGHTA, CDR2 FQGNSA, per germline. CDR3 size: 12 residues. Trimming shortened V by 9 bases and J by 3 bases, and 8 bases separated the two germline ends. DNA for the CDR3: TGTGCCAGGGGGGCGGACACCGGGGAGCTGTTTTTT. Protein sequence: CARGADTGELFF.

This clonotype showed up just a few times. The chain carries TRBV10-3 and TRBJ2-5, with 9 bases aligning to TRBD1. Germline CDR1 and CDR2: ENHRY and SYGVKD. The CDR3 extends over 15 amino acids. Trimming cost V 0 bases and J 4 bases; bases outside gene matches: 3. In nucleotides, the CDR3 is TGTGCCATCAGTGAGTCAGGGACAGGGCTAGAGACCCAGTACTTC. It yields the protein CAISESGTGLETQYF.

The chain uses TRBV20-1 and TRBJ2-1; D remains unclear. The V end lost 2 bases, the J end lost 10 bases, and 9 bases lay between the germline ends. Germline loops: CDR1 DFQATT, CDR2 SNEGSKA (reference sequence). The CDR3 is made up of 11 amino acids. This chain's CDR3 is CSARQPKEQFF. The CDR3 DNA reads TGCAGTGCTAGACAACCTAAGGAGCAGTTCTTC.

This clonotype was recorded a few times. The chain recombines TRBV10-1 with TRBJ2-7; D could derive from TRBD1 or TRBD2 (5 bases each). The CDR3 spans 16 residues. V was cut by 6 bases and J by 7 bases, with 25 bases left in between. Germline V gene lookup returns CDR1 WNHNN and CDR2 SYGVQD (reference sequence). DNA of the CDR3: TGCGCCAGCAGAGTCCGCCGGGACCAAGGAGTAGATGAGCAGTACTTC. It codes for CASRVRRDQGVDEQYF.

This clonotype was found a few times. V usage is TRBV12-3 or TRBV12-4 and J usage is TRBJ1-2; D gene uncertain. V was trimmed by 6 bases and J by 4 bases, leaving 12 bases between them. The CDR3 spans 13 residues. CDR3 nucleotides: TGTGCCAGCAGACCCGACGGCCTCTATGGCTACACCTTC. Amino acid sequence: CASRPDGLYGYTF.

This sequence joins TRBV7-6 and TRBJ2-5, with D possibly being TRBD2 (6 bases). CDR3 length: 15 amino acids. Looked up from germline, CDR1 is SGHVS and CDR2 is FNYEAQ. The germline V and J ends were trimmed by 5 bases and 5 bases, with 18 bases remaining between them. As DNA, the CDR3 is TGTGCCAGCAGCGTTGGGGGGAGCGGCGGGGAGACCCAGTACTTC. It specifies CASSVGGSGGETQYF.